The clone carrying this T cell receptor beta chain was seen at least ten times. Antigen specificity is unknown. This sample was taken from a study of neurological immune-mediated disorders. Study-wide findings and caveats: A possible signature appeared as one related-CDR3 cluster, in which phylogenetic grouping placed the repertoires of 18 of 34 multiple sclerosis patients. The greatest TCR clonal expansion occurred in HTLV-1-associated myelopathy and the least in multiple sclerosis, which fell below healthy controls.

TCRdb processed the 5' RACE reads anew with MiXCR; each CDR3 protein has one entry. The sample lists about 19,000 distinct CDR3 sequences, roughly 2.6% occurring once. V lost 0 bases and J lost 2; bases outside the gene matches: 8. CDR1 is MNHEY and CDR2 is SVGEGT in the germline V gene. The CDR3 consists of 17 residues. This TCR came from a young woman with multiple sclerosis. The sequenced sample was PBMCs. The J gene is TRBJ2-5, the V gene TRBV6-2 or TRBV6-3, with TRBD1 matching 8 bases. The CDR3 region is CASSYSIGTGLQETQYF. Here the CDR3 DNA reads TGTGCCAGCAGTTACTCGATCGGGACAGGCCTACAAGAGACCCAGTACTTC.